This T cell receptor (beta chain) was observed in a study of TIL therapy for anti-PD-1-resistant metastatic lung cancer (dated by TCRdb to 2020 to 2023). For the wider study: Tumors were harvested before any PD-1/PD-L1 blockade; patients then received nivolumab, and those progressing received lymphodepletion, expanded TIL infusion and IL-2. Most of the cohort had lung adenocarcinoma, including a few EGFR-mutant tumors and two ALK-rearranged tumors, and half of the patients were either current or former smokers. Across the cohort, whole-exome sequencing showed a median non-synonymous tumor mutation burden of under 1.8 mutations per megabase. Enrolled patients had a median age of about 53 years (range about 38-85) and a median tumor PD-L1 proportion score of less than 7.5%. T cell receptor beta sequencing of tumor and peripheral blood was used to follow clonotypes across the tumor, the expanded TIL product and serial blood samples. What the authors observed across the whole study: The study protocol defined all tumor marker inferences as exploratory. The baseline peripheral repertoire was partially replaced by infused TIL clonotypes, which then decayed over months, and no apparent association between persistence and response was found. Because the cohort was highly selected, with more treatment-naive, never-smoker and oncogene-addicted patients than is typical, generalizability is limited.

TCR beta CDR3 regions were amplified from genomic DNA with the immunoSEQ v3 hsTCRB kit using bias-controlled multiplex PCR. TCR libraries were sequenced on an Illumina NextSeq 500 to 2 million to 2.5 million read pairs for survey level or roughly 4.5-6 million for deep level. Under the source paper's analysis protocol: The immunoSEQ Analyzer software assigned V, D and J genes, filtered out non-productive sequences, and reported clonality. To compare repertoires between infused TIL and blood, productive Simpson clonality was used along with the Morisita overlap index of productive TRB rearrangements. Absolute clonotype counts in blood were estimated by multiplying the lymphocyte count by the CD3+ fraction and by the productive frequency of the clone. TCRdb mirrors the immuneACCESS table, restricted to in-frame sequences. Some clones are absent from its copies; in checked studies, under half trace to an unresolved V gene, and the reason for the others is unknown. That table is the source of V, J and clone size, and D and trimming were worked out from the DNA. This sample comprises about 50,000 clones, 65% to 90% of them detected only once. About 5% of the sample is in the top ten clones.

The cysteine opens and the phenylalanine closes a CDR3 of 12 amino acids. The entry retains the CDR3 DNA only, 36 bases that are in frame from base 1. V is cut by 1 base and J by 6 bases, and the space between the germline ends is 5 bases. The germline V gene (reference sequence) gives CDR1 as SEHNR and CDR2 as FQNEAQ. The time point label corresponds to: pre-treatment sample, taken before nivolumab and TIL therapy. A phase I trial run at two centers enrolled adults with stage 4 NSCLC between 2017 and 2020. The samples were obtained from a phase I trial that was single-arm and open-label and tested tumor-infiltrating lymphocyte therapy combined with nivolumab in advanced non-small cell lung cancer. Blood mononuclear cells were isolated from EDTA tubes by Ficoll gradient and were snap-frozen as pellets, and DNA was extracted with a Qiagen mini-prep kit. This clone was observed a few times. Its antigen is unknown. Base qualities are not recorded, but no much larger clone differs from it by a single base.

Recombination connected TRBV7-9 to TRBJ2-3, with no D gene named confidently. The origin of this receptor is a person between 25 and 80 years old with non-small cell lung cancer. The material sequenced was blood, taken at baseline. This receptor carries the CDR3 CASSLVGDTQYF. The DNA sequence is as follows: TGTGCCAGCAGCTTAGTAGGGGATACGCAGTATTTT.